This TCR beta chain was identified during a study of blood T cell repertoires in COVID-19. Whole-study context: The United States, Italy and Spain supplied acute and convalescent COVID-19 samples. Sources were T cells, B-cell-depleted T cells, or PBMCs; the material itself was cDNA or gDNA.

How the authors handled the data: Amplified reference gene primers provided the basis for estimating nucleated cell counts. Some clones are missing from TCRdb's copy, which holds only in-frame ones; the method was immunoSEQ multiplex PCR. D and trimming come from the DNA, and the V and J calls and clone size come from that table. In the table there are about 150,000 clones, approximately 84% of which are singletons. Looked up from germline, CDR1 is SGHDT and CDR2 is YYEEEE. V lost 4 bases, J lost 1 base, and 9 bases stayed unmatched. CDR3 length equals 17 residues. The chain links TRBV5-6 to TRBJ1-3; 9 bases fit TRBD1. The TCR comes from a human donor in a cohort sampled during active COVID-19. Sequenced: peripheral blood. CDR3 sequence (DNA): TGTGCCAGCAGCGCCATCGGGGGGACAGGGTCTGGAAACACCATATATTTT. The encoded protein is CASSAIGGTGSGNTIYF.